Presented here are 4 T cell receptor beta chains from one specimen sequenced in a study of CD8 T cells in Susac syndrome. RNA amounts of roughly 0.45 to 1 ug underwent reverse transcription with random hexamers. TCRdb independently ran MiXCR on the immunoSEQ multiplex PCR reads; one entry per CDR3 protein. Of around 180,000 distinct CDR3 sequences in the sample, under 95% were seen once. Sequenced input: CD4+ T cells from PBMCs. Every receptor here comes from a human donor with multiple sclerosis.

The chain combines TRBV3-1 with TRBJ2-4; D may be TRBD1 (6 bases). The germline V gene encodes CDR1 LGHDT and CDR2 YNNKEL (reference sequence). This CDR3 is 13 amino acids long. The ends were cut back, 3 bases at V and 12 bases at J, with 15 bases in the middle. In nucleotides, the CDR3 is TGTGCCAGCAGCCATACTCTACAGGGCGCTCAGTACTTC. Residues: CASSHTLQGAQYF.

The V gene is TRBV12-3 or TRBV12-4, the J gene TRBJ1-6; D is unresolved. The CDR3 extends over 14 amino acids. Trimming pared 6 bases from V and 8 bases from J, leaving 14 bases between. The CDR3 region is CASSLRFFDSPLHF. CDR3 nucleotide sequence: TGTGCCAGCAGCCTAAGGTTTTTTGATTCACCCCTCCACTTT.

The rearrangement joins TRBV18 to TRBJ2-7; weak D call: TRBD1 (5 bases). The CDR3 runs to 15 residues. V was shortened by 3 bases and J by 3 bases, with 15 bases between the two germline ends. Germline assignment: CDR1 KGHSH and CDR2 LQKENI. The CDR3 loop reads CASSPFSQAFYEQYF. Here the CDR3 DNA reads TGTGCCAGCTCACCCTTCTCACAGGCCTTCTACGAGCAGTACTTC.

The chain is built from TRBV6-2 or TRBV6-3 and TRBJ2-7; 9 bases map to TRBD2. V dropped 7 bases and J dropped 7; count of bases not matched to a gene: 11. Looked up from germline, CDR1 is MNHEY and CDR2 is SVGEGT. The CDR3 is 14 amino acids. The CDR3 nucleotides are TGTGCCAGCACCCTAGCGGGAAGGTTTGGAGAGCAGTACTTC. Residues: CASTLAGRFGEQYF.